Reported below is one TCR beta chain. The antigen remains undetermined. Fresh peripheral blood (around 9.7 ml) yielded the PBMCs. The data originate from a study of Graves' ophthalmopathy and Graves' hyperthyroidism. For the study at large: The blood sample was drawn at first diagnosis and before any treatment. Whole-study results and caveats: Also, most clonotypes expanded in the thyroid above 0.001 frequency appeared in blood. In separating ophthalmopathy from stable hyperthyroidism, a 13-signature model achieved roughly 90% sensitivity and 81.08% specificity.

V gave up 3 bases and J gave up 12 bases, with 13 bases separating them. The CDR3 is made up of 12 amino acids. From germline, CDR1 is SGHVS and CDR2 FQNEAQ. Investigators amplified TCR beta CDR3 regions from RNA transcripts. Second-round multiplex PCR came after a first-round RT-PCR that employed HTBI primers. TCRdb fed the multiplex PCR reads into MiXCR, producing one record per CDR3 protein. This table holds roughly 50,000 distinct CDR3 sequences, around 50% found once. This TCR was recovered from an adult woman with Graves' ophthalmopathy. Input material: peripheral blood. The chain has TRBV7-8 and TRBJ2-3; D ambiguous. CDR3 nucleotides: TGTGCCAGCAGCTTGGCAGGCGGTACACAGTATTTT. It codes for CASSLAGGTQYF.